This note documents a single TCR beta chain sequence. Its antigen is currently unknown. Scientists amplified the TCR beta CDR3 regions from RNA transcripts. The library came from an HTBI-primed first-round RT-PCR and a second-round multiplex PCR. A single record per CDR3 protein comes from TCRdb applying MiXCR to the multiplex PCR reads. The data hold about 740,000 distinct CDR3 sequences, with roughly two fifths observed a single time. The data stem from a study of Graves' ophthalmopathy and Graves' hyperthyroidism. For the study at large: The authors collected peripheral blood at initial diagnosis, before any treatment.

Study-wide results and caveats: Most thyroid-expanded clonotypes exceeding 0.001 frequency were also found in blood. In separating ophthalmopathy from stable hyperthyroidism, a 13-signature model achieved about 91% sensitivity and 81.08% specificity.

Diagnosis used clinical symptoms, serum thyroxine, TRAb, thyroid ultrasound and orbital computed tomography. Germline V gene sequence: CDR1 SNHLY, CDR2 FYNNEI. Trimming removed 3 bases at V and 13 bases at J, with 15 bases between. The CDR3 runs to 12 residues. Sequenced sample: peripheral blood. The J gene is TRBJ2-5, the V gene TRBV2; D is possibly TRBD1 or TRBD2 (6 bases each). This TCR was recovered from an adult man with Graves' ophthalmopathy. The CDR3 nucleotides are TGTGCCAGCAGTGATAACAGGGAGGTGATGTACTTC. Its translation: CASSDNREVMYF.